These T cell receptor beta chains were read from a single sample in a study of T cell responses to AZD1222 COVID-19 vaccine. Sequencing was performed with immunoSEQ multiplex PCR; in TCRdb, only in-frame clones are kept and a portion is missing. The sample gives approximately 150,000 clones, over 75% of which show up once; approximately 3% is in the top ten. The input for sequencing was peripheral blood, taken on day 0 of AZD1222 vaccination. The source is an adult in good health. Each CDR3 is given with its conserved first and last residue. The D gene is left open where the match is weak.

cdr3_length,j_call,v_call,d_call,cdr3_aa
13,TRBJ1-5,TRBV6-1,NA,CASSDGGYQPQHF
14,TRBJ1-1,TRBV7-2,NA,CASRPEGGRTEAFF
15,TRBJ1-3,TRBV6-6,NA,CASSYLSERGNTIYF
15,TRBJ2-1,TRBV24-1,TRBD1,CATSDPGQASNEQFF
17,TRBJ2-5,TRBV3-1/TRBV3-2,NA,CASSQDLRGLGRETQYF
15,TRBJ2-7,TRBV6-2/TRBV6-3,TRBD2,CASRRAGIERLEQYF
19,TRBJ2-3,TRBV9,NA,CASSVEGWAGGGPTDTQYF
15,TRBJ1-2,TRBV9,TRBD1,CASSPSGQGANGYTF
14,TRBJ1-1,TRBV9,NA,CASSVAWGNTEAFF
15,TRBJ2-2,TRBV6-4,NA,CASSDGTTNTGELFF
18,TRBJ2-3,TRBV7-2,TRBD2,CASSLGPAGLASTDTQYF
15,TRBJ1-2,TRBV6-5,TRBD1,CASSLGQGGNYGYTF
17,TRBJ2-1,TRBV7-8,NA,CASSSGGAGAFYNEQFF
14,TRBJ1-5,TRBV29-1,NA,CSVRAGPGNQPQHF
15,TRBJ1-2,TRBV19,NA,CASSDTTTTVSGYTF
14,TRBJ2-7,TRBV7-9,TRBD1,CASSNRDRDYEQYF
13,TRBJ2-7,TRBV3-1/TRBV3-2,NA,CASSPSSIYEQYF
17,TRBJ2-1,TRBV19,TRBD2,CASSVAPLAGAGDEQFF
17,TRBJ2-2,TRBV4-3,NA,CASSQPPGGTYTGELFF
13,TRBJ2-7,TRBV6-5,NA,CASSRRQDGEQYF
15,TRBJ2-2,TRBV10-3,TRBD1,CAISETGQLAGELFF
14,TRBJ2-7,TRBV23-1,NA,CASSPHCGTYEQYF
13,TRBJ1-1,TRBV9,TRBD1,CASSVGGTGEAFF
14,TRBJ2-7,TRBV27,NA,CASSSDFPAYEQYF
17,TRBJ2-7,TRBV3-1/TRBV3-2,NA,CASSQDKRDRDFYEQYF
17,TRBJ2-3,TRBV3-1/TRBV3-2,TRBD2,CASTPTLAGGSTDTQYF
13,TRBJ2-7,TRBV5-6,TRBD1,CASSSGTGYEQYF